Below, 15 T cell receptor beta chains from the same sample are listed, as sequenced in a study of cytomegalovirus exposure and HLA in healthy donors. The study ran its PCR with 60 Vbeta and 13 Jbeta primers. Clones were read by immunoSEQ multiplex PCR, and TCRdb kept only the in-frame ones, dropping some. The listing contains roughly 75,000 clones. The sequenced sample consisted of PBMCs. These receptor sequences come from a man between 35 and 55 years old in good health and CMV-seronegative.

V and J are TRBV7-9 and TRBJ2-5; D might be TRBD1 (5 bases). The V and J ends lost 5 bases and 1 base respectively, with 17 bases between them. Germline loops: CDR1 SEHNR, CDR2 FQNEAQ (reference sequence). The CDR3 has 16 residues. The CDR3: CASSLGDSQSQETQYF. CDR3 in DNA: TGTGCCAGCAGCCTAGGTGACAGCCAAAGCCAAGAGACCCAGTACTTC.

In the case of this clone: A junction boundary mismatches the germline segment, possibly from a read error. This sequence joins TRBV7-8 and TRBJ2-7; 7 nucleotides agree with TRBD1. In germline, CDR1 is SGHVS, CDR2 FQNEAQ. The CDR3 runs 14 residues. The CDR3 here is CANSLATGSYEQYF. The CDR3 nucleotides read TGTGCCAACAGCTTAGCGACAGGGAGCTACGAGCAGTACTTC.

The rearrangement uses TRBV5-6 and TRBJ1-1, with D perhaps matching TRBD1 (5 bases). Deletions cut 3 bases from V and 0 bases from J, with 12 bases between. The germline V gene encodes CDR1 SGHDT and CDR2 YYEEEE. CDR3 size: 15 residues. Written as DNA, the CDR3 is TGTGCCAGCAGCTCGCTACAGGTTATGAACACTGAAGCTTTCTTT. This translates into CASSSLQVMNTEAFF. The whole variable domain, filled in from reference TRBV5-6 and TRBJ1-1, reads DAGVTQSPTHLIKTRGQQVTLRCSPKSGHDTVSWYQQALGQGPQFIFQYYEEEERQRGNFPDRFSGHQFPNYSSELNVNALLLGDSALYLCASSSLQVMNTEAFFGQGTRLTVV.

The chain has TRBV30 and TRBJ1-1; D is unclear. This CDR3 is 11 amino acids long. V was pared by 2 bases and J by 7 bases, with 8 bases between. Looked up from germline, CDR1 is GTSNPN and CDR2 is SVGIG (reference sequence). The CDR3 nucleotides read TGTGCCTGGAGTTCGCGGGTTGAAGCTTTCTTT. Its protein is CAWSSRVEAFF.

CDR3 amino acids: CASSHLRIWESEPEQYF. CDR3 nucleotides: TGTGCCAGCAGCCATCTCCGGATTTGGGAGAGCGAACCCGAGCAGTACTTC. The chain carries TRBV14 and TRBJ2-7; tentatively, D is TRBD2 (5 bases). Between the trimmed V and J ends, which lost 3 bases and 6 bases, there was a span of 24 bases. The CDR3 loop spans 17 amino acids. Germline CDR1 and CDR2: SGHDN and FVKESK.

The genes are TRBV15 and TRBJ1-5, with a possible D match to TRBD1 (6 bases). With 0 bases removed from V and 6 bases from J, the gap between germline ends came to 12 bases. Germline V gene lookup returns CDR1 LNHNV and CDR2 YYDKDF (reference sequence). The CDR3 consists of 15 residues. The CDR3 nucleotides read TGTGCCACCAGCAGAGATGACAGGACGGTTCAGCCCCAGCATTTT. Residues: CATSRDDRTVQPQHF.

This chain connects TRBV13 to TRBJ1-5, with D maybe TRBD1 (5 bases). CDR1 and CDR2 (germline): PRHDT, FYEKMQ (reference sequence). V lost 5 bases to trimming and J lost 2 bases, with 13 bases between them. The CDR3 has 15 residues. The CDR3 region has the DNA TGTGCCAGCAGCGACTGGACAAAAGGCAATCAGCCCCAGCATTTT. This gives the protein CASSDWTKGNQPQHF. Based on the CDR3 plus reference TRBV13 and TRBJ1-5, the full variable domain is AAGVIQSPRHLIKEKRETATLKCYPIPRHDTVYWYQQGPGQDPQFLISFYEKMQSDKGSIPDRFSAQQFSDYHSELNMSSLELGDSALYFCASSDWTKGNQPQHFGDGTRLSIL.

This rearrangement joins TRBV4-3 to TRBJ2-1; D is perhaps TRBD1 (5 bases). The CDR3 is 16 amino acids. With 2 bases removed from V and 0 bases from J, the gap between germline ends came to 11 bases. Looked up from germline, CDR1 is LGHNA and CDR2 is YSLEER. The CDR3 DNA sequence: TGCGCCAGCAGCCAAAGTCATGACAGCTCCTACAATGAGCAGTTCTTC. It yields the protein CASSQSHDSSYNEQFF.

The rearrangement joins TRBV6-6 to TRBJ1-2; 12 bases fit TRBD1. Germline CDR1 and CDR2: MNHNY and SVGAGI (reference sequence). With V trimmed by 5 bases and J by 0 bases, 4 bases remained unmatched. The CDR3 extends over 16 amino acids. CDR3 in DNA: TGTGCCAGCAGTGGGGGGACAGGGGGCTCTAACTATGGCTACACCTTC. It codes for CASSGGTGGSNYGYTF.

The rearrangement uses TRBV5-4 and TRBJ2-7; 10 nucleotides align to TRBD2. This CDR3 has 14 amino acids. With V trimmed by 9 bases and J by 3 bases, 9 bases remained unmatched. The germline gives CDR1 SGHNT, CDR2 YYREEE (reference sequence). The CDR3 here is CATQAGGPFYEQYF. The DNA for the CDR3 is TGTGCCACTCAAGCGGGAGGGCCTTTCTACGAGCAGTACTTC.

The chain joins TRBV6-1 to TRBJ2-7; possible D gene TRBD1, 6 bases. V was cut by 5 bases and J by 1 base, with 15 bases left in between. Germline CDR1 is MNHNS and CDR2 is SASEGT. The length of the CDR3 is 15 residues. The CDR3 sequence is CASSRNSDRSYEQYF. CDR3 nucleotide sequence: TGTGCCAGCAGTAGAAACTCGGACAGATCCTACGAGCAGTACTTC.

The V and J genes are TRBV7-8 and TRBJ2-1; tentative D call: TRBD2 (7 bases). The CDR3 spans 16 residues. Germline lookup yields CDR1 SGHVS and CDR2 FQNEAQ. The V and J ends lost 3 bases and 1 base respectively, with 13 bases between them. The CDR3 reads CASSLGGGASYNEQFF. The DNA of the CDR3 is TGTGCCAGCAGCTTGGGAGGGGGGGCGTCCTACAATGAGCAGTTCTTC.

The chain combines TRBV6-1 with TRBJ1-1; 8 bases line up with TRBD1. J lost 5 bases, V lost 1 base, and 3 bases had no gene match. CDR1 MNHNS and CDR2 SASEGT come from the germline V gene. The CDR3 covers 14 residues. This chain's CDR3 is CASSEDRGRTEAFF. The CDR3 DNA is TGTGCCAGCAGTGAAGACAGGGGGAGGACTGAAGCTTTCTTT.

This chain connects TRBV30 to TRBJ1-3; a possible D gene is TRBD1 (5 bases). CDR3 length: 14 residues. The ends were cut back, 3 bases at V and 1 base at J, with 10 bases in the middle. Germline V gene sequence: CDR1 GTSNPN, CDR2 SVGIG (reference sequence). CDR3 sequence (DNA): TGTGCCTGGAGCTCCAGGGAATCTGGAAACACCATATATTTT. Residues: CAWSSRESGNTIYF.

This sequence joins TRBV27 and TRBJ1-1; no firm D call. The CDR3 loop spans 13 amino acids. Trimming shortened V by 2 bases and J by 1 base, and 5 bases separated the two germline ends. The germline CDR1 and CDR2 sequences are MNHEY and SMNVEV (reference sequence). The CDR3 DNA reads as TGTGCCAGCAGTTTACAGGCGAACACTGAAGCTTTCTTT. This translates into CASSLQANTEAFF.